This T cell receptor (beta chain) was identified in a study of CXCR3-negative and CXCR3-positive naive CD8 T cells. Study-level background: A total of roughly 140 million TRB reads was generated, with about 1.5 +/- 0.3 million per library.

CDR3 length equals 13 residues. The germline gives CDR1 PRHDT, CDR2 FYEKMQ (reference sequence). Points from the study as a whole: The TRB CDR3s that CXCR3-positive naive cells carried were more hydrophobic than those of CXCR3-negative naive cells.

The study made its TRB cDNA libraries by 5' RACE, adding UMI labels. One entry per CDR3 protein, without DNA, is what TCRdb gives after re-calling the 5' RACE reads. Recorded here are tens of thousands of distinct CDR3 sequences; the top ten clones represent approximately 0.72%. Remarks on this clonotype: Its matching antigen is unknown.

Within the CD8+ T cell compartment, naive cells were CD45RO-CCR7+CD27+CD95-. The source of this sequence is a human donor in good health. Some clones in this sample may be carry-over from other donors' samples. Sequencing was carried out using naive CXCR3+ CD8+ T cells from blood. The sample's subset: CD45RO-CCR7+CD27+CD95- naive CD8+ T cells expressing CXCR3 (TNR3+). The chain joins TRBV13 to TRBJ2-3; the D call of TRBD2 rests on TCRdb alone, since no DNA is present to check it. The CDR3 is CASGLSITDTQYF.